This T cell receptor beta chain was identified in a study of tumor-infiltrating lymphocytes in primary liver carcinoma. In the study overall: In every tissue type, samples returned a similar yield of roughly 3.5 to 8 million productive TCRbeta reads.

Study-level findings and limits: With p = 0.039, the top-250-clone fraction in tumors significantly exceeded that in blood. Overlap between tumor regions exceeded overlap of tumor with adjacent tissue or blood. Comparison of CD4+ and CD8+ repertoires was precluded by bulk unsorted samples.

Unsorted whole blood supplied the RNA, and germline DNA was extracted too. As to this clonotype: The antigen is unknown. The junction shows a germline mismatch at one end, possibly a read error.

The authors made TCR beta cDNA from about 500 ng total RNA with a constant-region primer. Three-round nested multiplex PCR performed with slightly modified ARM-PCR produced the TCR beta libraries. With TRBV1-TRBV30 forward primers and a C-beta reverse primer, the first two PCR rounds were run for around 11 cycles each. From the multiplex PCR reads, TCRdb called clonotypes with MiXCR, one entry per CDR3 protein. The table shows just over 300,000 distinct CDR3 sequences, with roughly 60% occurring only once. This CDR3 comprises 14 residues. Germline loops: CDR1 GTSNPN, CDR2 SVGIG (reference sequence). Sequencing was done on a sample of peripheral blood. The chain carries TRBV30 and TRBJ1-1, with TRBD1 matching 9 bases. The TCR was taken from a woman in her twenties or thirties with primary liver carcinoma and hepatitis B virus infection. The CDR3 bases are TGTGCCGGGGCCCGGACAGGGGCAAGGACTGAAGCTCTCTTT. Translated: CAGARTGARTEALF.